These T cell receptor beta chains were read from a single sample in a study of vaccination effects on CD4 cells after COVID-19. Sequencing was performed with immunoSEQ multiplex PCR; in TCRdb, only in-frame clones are kept and a portion is missing. The table lists about 40,000 clones, roughly two thirds of them singletons. No antigen has been assigned to these receptors. The source was CD4+ T cells from PBMCs cultured with SARS-CoV-2 spike peptides, collected before COVID-19 vaccination. The receptors derive from a human donor who received a COVID-19 vaccine. CDR3s include the opening cysteine and the closing phenylalanine or tryptophan. Each record gives: CDR3 DNA, CDR3 protein, J gene, V gene, clone size, D gene. The D gene is left open where the match is weak. The size entry is marked missing in some rows and otherwise reads once, few, many or a size class.

TGCAGTGCTAGTTCGGCGGGGATCCAAGAGACCCAGTACTTC | CSASSAGIQETQYF | TRBJ2-5 | TRBV20-1 | NA | NA
TGTGCCAGCAGTCCACACAGACTCGGCGCTGAAGCTTTCTTT | CASSPHRLGAEAFF | TRBJ1-1 | TRBV28 | NA | NA
TGTGCCTGGAGTACGGGTAGCGTAAGAAATCAGCCCCAGCATTTT | CAWSTGSVRNQPQHF | TRBJ1-5 | TRBV30 | NA | NA
TGCGCCAGCAGCTTGGCCTGGACAGCCGTATACAATGAGCAGTTCTTC | CASSLAWTAVYNEQFF | TRBJ2-1 | TRBV5-1 | once | NA
TGTGCCAGCAGCGTTAACTGGGCCTATGGCTACACCTTC | CASSVNWAYGYTF | TRBJ1-2 | TRBV7-2 | NA | NA
TGCAGCGTTGGACAGGGAGCCCCTGAAGCTTTCTTT | CSVGQGAPEAFF | TRBJ1-1 | TRBV29-1 | NA | TRBD1
TGCAGCGTTTTCGTCAGTGGGGGAGAAAAACTGTTTTTT | CSVFVSGGEKLFF | TRBJ1-4 | TRBV29-1 | once | NA
TGTGCCAGTAACTGGGGGGCGTTGAACACTGAAGCTTTCTTT | CASNWGALNTEAFF | TRBJ1-1 | TRBV19 | NA | NA
TGTGCCAGCAGTAGGACAGGGTTTACCTATGGCTACACCTTC | CASSRTGFTYGYTF | TRBJ1-2 | TRBV27 | NA | TRBD1
TGTGCCATCAGGGGTAGGGATACCTACAATGAGCAGTTCTTC | CAIRGRDTYNEQFF | TRBJ2-1 | TRBV10-3 | NA | NA
TGTGCCAGCAGTTTGGGACAGGGCCGGGCCCAGTACTTC | CASSLGQGRAQYF | TRBJ2-5 | TRBV6-5 | once | TRBD1
TGTGCCAGTAGTGACAGGGTTTATGGCTACACCTTC | CASSDRVYGYTF | TRBJ1-2 | TRBV19 | NA | TRBD1
TGTGCCAGCAGCTTGGAAGGGACAGGGGTGAGTCAGCCCCAGCATTTT | CASSLEGTGVSQPQHF | TRBJ1-5 | TRBV5-4 | NA | TRBD1
TGTGCCAGCTCACCCTTTGTTCCAGTGGACCCCTCTGGGGCCAACGTCCTGACTTTC | CASSPFVPVDPSGANVLTF | TRBJ2-6 | TRBV18 | NA | NA
TGTGCCACGGGGGAGGGCCACACAGATACGCAGTATTTT | CATGEGHTDTQYF | TRBJ2-3 | TRBV6-4 | NA | TRBD2
TGTGCCAGCAGCGCAGTAACCGGGACTACCTACAATGAGCAGTTCTTC | CASSAVTGTTYNEQFF | TRBJ2-1 | TRBV9 | NA | TRBD2
TGTGCCAGCAGCCAAGTGGGGACGGCCGCCACCTTC | CASSQVGTAATF | TRBJ1-2 | TRBV4-2 | NA | NA
TGTGCCAGTTATGACAGGGGTGACACCGGGGAGCTGTTTTTT | CASYDRGDTGELFF | TRBJ2-2 | TRBV19 | NA | TRBD1
TGCGCCAGCGGCGGACAGCCATACGAGCAGTACTTC | CASGGQPYEQYF | TRBJ2-7 | TRBV5-1 | once | NA
TGTGCCAGCAGCGGACGCAGGGGGAATATGAACACTGAAGCTTTCTTT | CASSGRRGNMNTEAFF | TRBJ1-1 | TRBV21-1 | NA | NA
TGTGCCAGCAGCCAAGAACAGCTGAACACCGGGGAGCTGTTTTTT | CASSQEQLNTGELFF | TRBJ2-2 | TRBV3-1/TRBV3-2 | few | NA
TGTGCCAGCAGACCGGGACTAGGCCTAGATACGCAGTATTTT | CASRPGLGLDTQYF | TRBJ2-3 | TRBV27 | once | TRBD2
TGCGCCAGCAGCTTAGGCACAGAAGAGACCCAGTACTTC | CASSLGTEETQYF | TRBJ2-5 | TRBV5-1 | NA | NA
TGTGCCAGCAGGGGAGGGAACAATTCACCCCTCCACTTT | CASRGGNNSPLHF | TRBJ1-6 | TRBV2 | few | NA
TGTGCCAGCAGTGAGTTGGACGCAGATACGCAGTATTTT | CASSELDADTQYF | TRBJ2-3 | TRBV2 | NA | NA
TGTGCCGGCTCCTATGCCTACGAGCAGTACTTC | CAGSYAYEQYF | TRBJ2-7 | TRBV2 | few | NA
TGTGCCAGCAGTACAAACGAGGGGGAGACCCAGTACTTC | CASSTNEGETQYF | TRBJ2-5 | TRBV6-4 | NA | NA
TGTGCCAGCAGACCGACAGCTAACTATGGCTACACCTTC | CASRPTANYGYTF | TRBJ1-2 | TRBV6-5 | NA | NA
TGTGCCAGCAGCTCCCCCCCGAACACTGAAGCTTTCTTT | CASSSPPNTEAFF | TRBJ1-1 | TRBV5-4 | NA | NA
TGTGCCTGGAGCATAAATTCACCCCTCCACTTT | CAWSINSPLHF | TRBJ1-6 | TRBV30 | few | NA
TGTGCCAGCAGTCCAGACAGAACCCGCAGCACTGAAGCTTTCTTT | CASSPDRTRSTEAFF | TRBJ1-1 | TRBV5-4 | NA | NA
TGTGCCAGCAGCCAAGCCACAGGGGGCTATGGCTACACCTTC | CASSQATGGYGYTF | TRBJ1-2 | TRBV4-2 | few | TRBD1
TGTGCCAGCAGTCCGGACTATCTTAGGGGAGAGCAGTACTTC | CASSPDYLRGEQYF | TRBJ2-7 | TRBV27 | once | NA
TGTGCCTGGAGTCTTGGGATCACGGGTGAAAAACTGTTTTTT | CAWSLGITGEKLFF | TRBJ1-4 | TRBV30 | NA | NA
TGTGCCACCAGCAGAGATGGCGGACAGGAACGATTTCCCTACGAGCAGTACTTC | CATSRDGGQERFPYEQYF | TRBJ2-7 | TRBV15 | NA | TRBD1
TGTGCCAGCAGCCGAAGCAGGGATTCCTACGAGCAGTACTTC | CASSRSRDSYEQYF | TRBJ2-7 | TRBV7-9 | NA | NA
TGTGCCAGCAGCGTAGTGGGACAGGGGTTGGAAGGAAACACCATATATTTT | CASSVVGQGLEGNTIYF | TRBJ1-3 | TRBV9 | NA | TRBD1
TGTGCCAGCAGTTACTCGACTAGCGGGATACACAATGAGCAGTTCTTC | CASSYSTSGIHNEQFF | TRBJ2-1 | TRBV6-5 | once | TRBD2
TGTGCCAGCAGCTTAGCGGGGGGCGAGTTAAGAGCTTTCTTT | CASSLAGGELRAFF | TRBJ1-1 | TRBV7-9 | NA | NA
TGTGCCACCAGCAGAGATCCTTCGCAGCCCATATATTTT | CATSRDPSQPIYF | TRBJ1-3 | TRBV15 | NA | NA
TGTGCCAGTAGTAAGAGCTGGGTTTCGCAGGAGGGCTACACCTTC | CASSKSWVSQEGYTF | TRBJ1-2 | TRBV19 | few | NA
TGCGCCAGCAGCTTGGGGAGCGGGAGGGCCTCTTACGAGCAGTACTTC | CASSLGSGRASYEQYF | TRBJ2-7 | TRBV5-1 | few | TRBD2
TGTGCCAGCAGCTCCCGGACTGGAAACACCATATATTTT | CASSSRTGNTIYF | TRBJ1-3 | TRBV7-2 | NA | NA
TGTGCCAGCAGTTTCTCCCAGAGGACGGCCTACGAGCAGTACTTC | CASSFSQRTAYEQYF | TRBJ2-7 | TRBV6-5 | NA | NA
TGTGCCAGCAGCTTGGGGACAAAATCCGGGGAAGCTTTCTTT | CASSLGTKSGEAFF | TRBJ1-1 | TRBV5-6 | few | NA
TGTGCCACCAGTGATTCGGGGACAGGGGAGAACACTGAAGCTTTCTTT | CATSDSGTGENTEAFF | TRBJ1-1 | TRBV24-1 | once | TRBD1
TGTGCCAGCAGCGACCGACAGGGACTTCAGCCCCAGCATTTT | CASSDRQGLQPQHF | TRBJ1-5 | TRBV28 | NA | TRBD1
TGTGCCAGCAGTTCCTTAGGGGACAGGGGGCTAGATACGCAGTATTTT | CASSSLGDRGLDTQYF | TRBJ2-3 | TRBV11-2 | NA | TRBD1
TGTGCCAGCAGCTTCGGGGGGGCCATCTACGAGCAGTACTTC | CASSFGGAIYEQYF | TRBJ2-7 | TRBV13 | NA | TRBD2
TGCGCCAGCAGCTTGGGGGTCCCGTCAGTCAGTCACTCCTACGAGCAGTACTTC | CASSLGVPSVSHSYEQYF | TRBJ2-7 | TRBV5-1 | NA | NA